One and the same sample provided the 5 T cell receptor beta chains below, sequenced in a study of tissue T cells after allogeneic stem cell transplantation. Profiling relied on immunoSEQ multiplex PCR, and the TCRdb table lists in-frame clones only, not all of them. The data show some 7,700 clones, about 48% seen once. Time point noted: mouse harvest day 7 after allogeneic transplant. The graft held 10^6 splenic CD5+ T cells and 10^7 T-cell-depleted bone marrow cells. Sequencing was carried out using gut tissue. The receptors here all came from a female BALB/c mouse given C57BL/6 T cells with graft-versus-host disease after an allogeneic hematopoietic cell transplant.

Note on this clone: The listed genes are named as in mouse. The read falls 1 residue short of the CDR3 end, and the missing part is taken from the germline J gene. This chain joins TRBV26 and TRBJ2-4; TRBD2 aligns across 8 bases. Germline CDR1 KGHPV, CDR2 FQNQEV (reference sequence). The CDR3 runs to 14 residues. Losses at the gene ends were 2 bases for V and 5 bases for J; bases not matched to a gene: 3. The CDR3 sequence is CASSLPGLGNTLYF. Partial CDR3 DNA: TGTGCCAGCAGTCTGCCTGGACTGGGAAACACCTTGTAC.

To note about this clone: Mouse gene names and germline throughout. The sequence runs out 1 residue before the end of the CDR3; the remainder is reconstructed from the germline J gene. This sequence joins TRBV16 and TRBJ2-2; 7 bases fit TRBD2. CDR3 size: 14 residues. Germline loops: CDR1 SGHSA, CDR2 FRNQAP. V lost 3 bases and J lost 4; bases outside the gene matches: 2. CDR3: CASSLRGGTGQLYF. Partial CDR3 DNA: TGTGCAAGCAGCTTGCGGGGGGGCACCGGGCAGCTCTAC.

Comments on this clone: Gene names and germline match the mouse. From the germline J gene comes the end of the CDR3, since the read stops 1 residue before it. The gene calls are TRBV26 and TRBJ2-5; D is possibly TRBD1 (8 bases). The V gene lost 4 bases and the J gene lost 6 bases, with 17 bases spanning the gap. Germline assignment: CDR1 KGHPV and CDR2 FQNQEV (reference sequence). The CDR3 is 15 amino acids. The CDR3 DNA, read in part, is TGTGCCAGCAGTCAATACAGGGGGGGTGGGGACACCCAGTAC. Amino acids: CASSQYRGGGDTQY. The full CDR3 reads CASSQYRGGGDTQYF.

Turning to this clone: These gene names are mouse names. The read ends 1 residue early relative to the CDR3; the germline J gene fills the gap. The J gene is TRBJ2-2, the V gene TRBV29, with 9 bases matching TRBD1. The CDR3 runs 15 residues. Germline CDR1 is MSHET and CDR2 is SYDVDS. V gave up 4 bases and J gave up 3 bases; unmatched junction bases: 3. The DNA read from the CDR3 is TGTGCTAGCAGTTCCGGGACAGGGCACACCGGGCAGCTCTAC. Protein: CASSSGTGHTGQLY. The CDR3 in full is CASSSGTGHTGQLYF.

Remarks on this clone: Any gene name here is a mouse gene name. The CDR3 goes on 1 residue after the read ends, and that part is filled in from the germline J gene. The chain is built from TRBV26 and TRBJ1-6; possibly TRBD1 for D (5 bases). TRBJ1-6 is treated as an ORF (open reading frame) with a function not yet certain. This CDR3 is built from 14 residues. The germline V gene encodes CDR1 KGHPV and CDR2 FQNQEV (reference sequence). The ends were cut back, 2 bases at V and 7 bases at J, with 9 bases in the middle. The part of the CDR3 DNA that was read is TGTGCCAGCAGTCTGCCAGGGAACAATTCGCCCCTCTAC. This translates into CASSLPGNNSPLY. The full CDR3 sequence reads CASSLPGNNSPLYF.